The T cell receptor beta chain described here comes from a study of naive and memory T cell subsets. Study-wide results and caveats: The power law exponent of TCR abundance differed between naive and memory cells.

With 3 bases clipped from V and 7 bases from J, the junction kept 2 bases outside the gene matches. This CDR3 region has 14 residues. CDR1 is SEHNR and CDR2 is FQNEAQ in the germline V gene (reference sequence). Cells stained for CD3, CD4, CD8, CD45RA, CD27 and viability were sorted into four CD45RA/CD27 subsets. Two oligonucleotides, mixed equimolar, formed the beta constant-region primer covering TRBC1 and TRBC2. The ligated cDNA underwent four PCR rounds using SP2 and nested alpha and beta constant-region primers. MiXCR, run by TCRdb on the UMI-ligation and nested PCR reads, gives a single entry per CDR3 protein. The sample holds approximately 80,000 distinct CDR3 sequences, over 9% seen once. A note on this clonotype: Its target is not known.

The chain uses TRBV7-9 and TRBJ1-4; 10 nucleotides align to TRBD1. The sequence was collected from a human donor in good health. The sequenced material came from naive CD8+ T cells from blood. The CDR3 protein is CASSLGQGSEKLFF. CDR3 nucleotides: TGTGCCAGCAGCTTGGGACAGGGGAGTGAAAAACTGTTTTTT.